The sequence of this TCR beta chain was determined in a study of T cells in Graves' hyperthyroidism and ophthalmopathy. The V end was cut by 5 bases, the J end by 1 base, with 29 bases between. Germline CDR1 SEHNR, CDR2 FQNEAQ (reference sequence). The CDR3 is made up of 20 amino acids. Amplification targeted TCR beta CDR3 regions from RNA transcripts. The study used the HTBI primer set for a first-round RT-PCR of the TCR CDR3. One entry per CDR3 protein results from TCRdb running MiXCR on the multiplex PCR reads. The table lists 480,000 or so distinct CDR3 sequences, roughly 45% of them singletons. What was sequenced was peripheral blood or thyroid tissue (not recorded which). The chain uses TRBV7-9 and TRBJ2-5; possible D gene TRBD1, 5 bases. The source of this sequence is an adult woman with Graves' disease, either hyperthyroidism or ophthalmopathy (not recorded which). CDR3 amino acids: CASSPPWAAGTGLGQETQYF. CDR3 nucleotides: TGTGCCAGCAGCCCCCCTTGGGCTGCTGGCACAGGTTTAGGCCAAGAGACCCAGTACTTC. Complete variable domain (other parts from reference TRBV7-9 and TRBJ2-5): DTGVSQNPRHKITKRGQNVTFRCDPISEHNRLYWYRQTLGQGPEFLTYFQNEAQLEKSRLLSDRFSAERPKGSFSTLEIQRTEQGDSAMYLCASSPPWAAGTGLGQETQYFGPGTRLLVL.